This paragraph covers one T cell receptor beta chain sequence. Its antigen is not known. These data come from a study of beta chain features in type 1 diabetes. Study-wide points: More deletions and fewer insertions at VDJ junctions were found in patients with type 1 diabetes.

cDNA synthesis used the whole RNA isolate, giving expressed TCRB sequences. This table comes from immunoSEQ multiplex PCR, and its TCRdb copy is limited to in-frame clones, with some not included. The sample includes roughly 290,000 clones, about 7.8% of them seen just once. Germline lookup yields CDR1 SGHVS and CDR2 FQNEAQ. Trimming removed 5 bases from V and 3 bases from J, with 11 bases in between. This CDR3 spans 13 amino acids. This receptor was obtained from a woman aged 18-29 years in good health. The chain joins TRBV7-8 to TRBJ2-7, with a tentative D call TRBD1 (6 bases). Input material: central memory CD4+ T cells from blood. Written as DNA, the CDR3 is TGTGCCAGCAGCATCGGACAGAGCTACGAGCAGTACGTC. This translates into CASSIGQSYEQYV.